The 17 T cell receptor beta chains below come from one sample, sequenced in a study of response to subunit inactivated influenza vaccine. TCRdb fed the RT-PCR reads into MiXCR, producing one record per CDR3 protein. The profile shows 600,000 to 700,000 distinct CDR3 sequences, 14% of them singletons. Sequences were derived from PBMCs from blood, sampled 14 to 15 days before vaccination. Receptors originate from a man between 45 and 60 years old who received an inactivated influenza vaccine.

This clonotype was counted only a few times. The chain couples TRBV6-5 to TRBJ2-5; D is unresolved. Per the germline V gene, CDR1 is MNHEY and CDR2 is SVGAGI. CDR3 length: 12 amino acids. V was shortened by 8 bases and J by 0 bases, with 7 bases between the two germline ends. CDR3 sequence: CASGEDQETQYF. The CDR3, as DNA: TGTGCCAGCGGAGAAGACCAAGAGACCCAGTACTTC.

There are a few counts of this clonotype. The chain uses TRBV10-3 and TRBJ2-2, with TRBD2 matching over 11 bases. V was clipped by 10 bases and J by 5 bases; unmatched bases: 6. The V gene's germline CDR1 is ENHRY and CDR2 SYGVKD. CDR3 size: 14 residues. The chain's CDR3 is CASTVAGGTGELFF. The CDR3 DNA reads TGTGCCAGTACCGTAGCGGGAGGGACCGGGGAGCTGTTTTTT.

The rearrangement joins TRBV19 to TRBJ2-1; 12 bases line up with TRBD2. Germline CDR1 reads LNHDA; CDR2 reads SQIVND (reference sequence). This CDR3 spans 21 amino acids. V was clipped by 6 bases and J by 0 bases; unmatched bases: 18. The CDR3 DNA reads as TGTGCCAGTAGCAGGGACAGCCCGGGACTAGCGGGCCCACGCTCCTACAATGAGCAGTTCTTC. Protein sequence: CASSRDSPGLAGPRSYNEQFF.

The CDR3: CASSYRLEAGNEQFF. The CDR3 DNA is TGTGCCAGCAGCTATCGACTAGAGGCTGGTAATGAGCAGTTCTTC. The J gene is TRBJ2-1, the V gene TRBV28; D possibly corresponds to TRBD2 (6 bases). Germline-derived CDR1 and CDR2 are MDHEN and SYDVKM. V lost 6 bases and J 7 bases, leaving 19 bases between the germline ends. The CDR3 is 15 amino acids.

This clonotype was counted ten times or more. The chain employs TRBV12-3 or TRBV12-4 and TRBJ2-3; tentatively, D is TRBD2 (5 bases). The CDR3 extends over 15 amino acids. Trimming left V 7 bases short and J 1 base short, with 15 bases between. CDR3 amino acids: CASTSPGSRTDTQYF. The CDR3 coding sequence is TGTGCCAGCACCTCCCCGGGGTCTCGCACAGATACGCAGTATTTT.

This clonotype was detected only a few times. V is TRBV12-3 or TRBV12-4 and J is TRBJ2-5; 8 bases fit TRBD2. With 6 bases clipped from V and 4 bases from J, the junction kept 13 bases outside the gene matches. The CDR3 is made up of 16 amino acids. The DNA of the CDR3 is TGTGCCAGCAGGAGGGACTTGGCGGGAGGACGAGAGACCCAGTACTTC. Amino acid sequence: CASRRDLAGGRETQYF.

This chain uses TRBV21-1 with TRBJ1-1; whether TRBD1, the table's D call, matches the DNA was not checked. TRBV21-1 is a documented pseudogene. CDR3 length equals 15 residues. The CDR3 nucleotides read TGTGCCAGCAGCAAAGACAGGGAGATAAACACTGAAGCTTTCTTT. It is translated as CASSKDREINTEAFF.

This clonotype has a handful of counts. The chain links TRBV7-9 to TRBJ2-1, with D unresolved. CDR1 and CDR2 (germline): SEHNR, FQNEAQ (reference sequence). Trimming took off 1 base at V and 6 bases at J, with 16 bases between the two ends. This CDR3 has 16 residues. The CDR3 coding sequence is TGTGCCAGCAGCTTAGAAGCTTTCGCGGTCACCAATGAGCAGTTCTTC. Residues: CASSLEAFAVTNEQFF.

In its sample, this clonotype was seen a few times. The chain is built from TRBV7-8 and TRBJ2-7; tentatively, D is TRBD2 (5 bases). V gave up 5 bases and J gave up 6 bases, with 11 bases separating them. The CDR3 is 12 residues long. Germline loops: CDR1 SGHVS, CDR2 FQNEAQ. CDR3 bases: TGTGCCAGCAGCCCGTCGGAGGCCGAGCAGTACTTC. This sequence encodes CASSPSEAEQYF.

CDR3: CASSLGNIRQGRSAKQYF. CDR3 coding DNA: TGTGCCAGCAGCTTAGGTAATATTAGACAGGGACGGTCAGCTAAGCAGTACTTC. The chain recombines TRBV11-2 with TRBJ2-7; TRBD1 aligns across 7 bases. J gave up 8 bases and V 1 base, and 20 bases lay outside the gene matches. CDR1 is SGHAT and CDR2 is FQNNGV in the germline V gene. This CDR3 is built from 18 residues.

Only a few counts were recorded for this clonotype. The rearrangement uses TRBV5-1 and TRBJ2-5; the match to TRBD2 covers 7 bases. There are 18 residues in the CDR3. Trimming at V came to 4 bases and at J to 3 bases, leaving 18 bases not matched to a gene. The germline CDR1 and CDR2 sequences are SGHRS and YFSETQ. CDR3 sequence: CASSRQSSTGGAKETQYF. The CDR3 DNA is TGCGCCAGCAGCAGACAGTCCTCGACGGGAGGAGCAAAAGAGACCCAGTACTTC.

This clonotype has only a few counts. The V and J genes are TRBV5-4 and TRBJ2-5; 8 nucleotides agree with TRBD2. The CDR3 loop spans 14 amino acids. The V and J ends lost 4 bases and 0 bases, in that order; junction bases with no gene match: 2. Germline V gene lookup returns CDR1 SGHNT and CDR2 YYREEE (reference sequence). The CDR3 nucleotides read TGTGCCAGCAGCCCGGGGGGGCACCAAGAGACCCAGTACTTC. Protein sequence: CASSPGGHQETQYF.

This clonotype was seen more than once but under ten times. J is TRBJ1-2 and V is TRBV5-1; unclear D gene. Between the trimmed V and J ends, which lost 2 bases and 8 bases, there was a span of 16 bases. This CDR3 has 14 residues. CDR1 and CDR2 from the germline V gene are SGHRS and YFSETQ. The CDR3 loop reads CASSFIEGRAGYTF. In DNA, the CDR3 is TGCGCCAGCAGCTTTATCGAGGGTCGAGCGGGCTACACCTTC.

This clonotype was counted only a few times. Here the CDR3 DNA reads TGCGCCAGCAGCTTGGGAGCGGGGGCAAACTATGGCTACACCTTC. Translating gives CASSLGAGANYGYTF. V and J are TRBV5-1 and TRBJ1-2; tentatively, D is TRBD1 (6 bases). Per germline, CDR1 SGHRS and CDR2 YFSETQ. Trimming took off 0 bases at V and 2 bases at J, with 11 bases between the two ends. This CDR3 is 15 amino acids long.

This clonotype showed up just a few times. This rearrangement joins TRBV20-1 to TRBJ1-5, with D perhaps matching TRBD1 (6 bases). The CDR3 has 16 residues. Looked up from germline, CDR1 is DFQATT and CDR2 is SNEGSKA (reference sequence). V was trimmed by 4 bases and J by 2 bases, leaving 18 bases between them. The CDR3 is CSATKQGVGGNQPQHF. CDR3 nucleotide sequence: TGCAGTGCTACGAAACAGGGCGTTGGAGGCAATCAGCCCCAGCATTTT.

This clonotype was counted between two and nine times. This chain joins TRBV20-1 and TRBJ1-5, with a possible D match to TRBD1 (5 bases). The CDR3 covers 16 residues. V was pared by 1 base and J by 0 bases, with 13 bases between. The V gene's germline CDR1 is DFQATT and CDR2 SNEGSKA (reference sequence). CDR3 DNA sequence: TGCAGTGCTAGAGTTGGATCAGACAGTAGCAATCAGCCCCAGCATTTT. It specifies CSARVGSDSSNQPQHF.

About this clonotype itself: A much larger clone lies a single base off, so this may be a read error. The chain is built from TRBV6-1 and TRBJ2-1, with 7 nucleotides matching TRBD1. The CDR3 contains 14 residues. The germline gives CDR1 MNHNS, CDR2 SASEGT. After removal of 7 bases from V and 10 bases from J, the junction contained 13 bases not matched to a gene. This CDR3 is CASMKTGSKSEQFF. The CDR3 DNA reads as TGTGCCAGCATGAAGACAGGGTCAAAGTCGGAGCAGTTCTTC.